A selection of T cell receptor beta chains follows, all from one sample in a study of PD-L1 blockade in urothelial cancer. Produced via immunoSEQ multiplex PCR; TCRdb's table is partial and in-frame only. The sample carries roughly 51,000 clones, 79% recorded once. The source was PBMCs, collected around atezolizumab (anti-PD-L1) treatment. The receptors stem from a man between 70 and 80 years old with urothelial cancer. Each CDR3 is given with its conserved first and last residue. A D gene is named only where the DNA matches it firmly. The size entry is marked missing in some rows and otherwise reads once, few, many or a size class.

>TRBV6-1|NA|NA|TRBJ1-1
CASTINGGTEAFF
TGTGCCAGCACAATAAACGGGGGTACTGAAGCTTTCTTT
>TRBV6-6|TRBD1|NA|TRBJ1-1
CASSPTGGAGNTEAFF
TGTGCCAGCAGTCCAACAGGGGGCGCGGGGAACACTGAAGCTTTCTTT
>TRBV10-2|TRBD2|NA|TRBJ2-7
CASSYASGRHEQYF
TGCGCCAGCAGCTACGCTAGCGGGAGACACGAGCAGTACTTC
>TRBV5-1|TRBD2|NA|TRBJ2-4
CASSAGGNIQYF
TGCGCCAGCAGTGCGGGGGGAAACATTCAGTACTTC
>TRBV7-2|TRBD1|NA|TRBJ1-1
CASSWTGGRNTEAFF
TGTGCCAGCAGCTGGACAGGGGGCCGGAACACTGAAGCTTTCTTT
>TRBV5-6|NA|NA|TRBJ2-1
CASSLFLEQFF
TGTGCCAGCAGCTTGTTTCTTGAGCAGTTCTTC
>TRBV2|NA|NA|TRBJ2-7
CASRRKIAGSGYEQYF
TGTGCCAGCAGAAGAAAGATTGCGGGTTCGGGGTACGAGCAGTACTTC
>TRBV28|NA|NA|TRBJ1-5
CASSSPGGAQQPQHF
TGTGCCAGCAGTTCCCCGGGGGGCGCACAACAGCCCCAGCATTTT
>TRBV7-2|TRBD1|NA|TRBJ2-1
CASSSSGGQGVYEQFF
TGTGCCAGCAGCTCTTCAGGAGGACAGGGGGTCTATGAGCAGTTCTTC
>TRBV2|TRBD2|NA|TRBJ2-1
CASSGEGTHNNEQFF
TGTGCCAGCAGTGGGGAGGGAACTCACAACAATGAGCAGTTCTTC
>TRBV5-6|TRBD1|NA|TRBJ2-3
CASSRDRDTDTQYF
TGTGCCAGCAGCCGGGACAGGGATACAGATACGCAGTATTTT
>TRBV7-6|TRBD2|NA|TRBJ2-2
CASSQDGEGTGELFF
TGTGCCAGCAGCCAAGACGGGGAGGGCACCGGGGAGCTGTTTTTT
>TRBV18|NA|NA|TRBJ2-7
CASSPSGGAGQYF
TGTGCCAGCTCACCATCCGGGGGAGCGGGCCAGTACTTC
>TRBV5-1|TRBD2|NA|TRBJ2-7
CASSGTSGRYEQYF
TGCGCCAGCAGTGGGACTAGCGGGAGGTACGAGCAGTACTTC
>TRBV10-2|NA|NA|TRBJ2-5
CASRPRAGMYQETQYF
TGCGCCAGCCGCCCTAGGGCGGGAATGTACCAAGAGACCCAGTACTTC
>TRBV15|NA|NA|TRBJ2-7
CATSRDFGQGVEQYF
TGTGCCACCAGCAGAGATTTTGGGCAAGGGGTGGAGCAGTACTTC
>TRBV6-1|TRBD1|few|TRBJ2-7
CASNLRGPYEQYF
TGTGCCAGCAACCTCAGGGGGCCCTACGAGCAGTACTTC
>TRBV19|TRBD1|NA|TRBJ2-2
CASSITGTGGGELFF
TGTGCCAGTAGTATTACGGGGACAGGGGGCGGGGAGCTGTTTTTT
>TRBV6-5|NA|NA|TRBJ2-6
CAAQEDGANVLTF
TGTGCCGCTCAGGAGGATGGGGCCAACGTCCTGACTTTC
>TRBV28|TRBD1|NA|TRBJ2-7
CASSPSQGVTYEQYF
TGTGCCAGCAGTCCTTCACAGGGGGTGACCTACGAGCAGTACTTC
>TRBV5-6|NA|NA|TRBJ2-1
CASSLGPVVLEQFF
TGTGCCAGCAGCTTGGGGCCAGTGGTTCTCGAGCAGTTCTTC
>TRBV15|TRBD2|NA|TRBJ2-1
CASKRTSGYNEQFF
TGTGCCTCGAAAAGGACTAGCGGGTACAATGAGCAGTTCTTC
>TRBV19|TRBD1|NA|TRBJ1-5
CASRGQGNQPQHF
TGTGCCAGTAGGGGACAGGGGAATCAGCCCCAGCATTTT
>TRBV5-6|TRBD2|NA|TRBJ2-7
CASSDPTGGNYEQYF
TGTGCCAGCAGCGATCCGACCGGGGGGAACTACGAGCAGTACTTC
>TRBV5-1|TRBD2|NA|TRBJ2-3
CASSSRSWEGDTQYF
TGCGCCAGCAGCTCCCGGTCCTGGGAGGGAGATACGCAGTATTTT
>TRBV4-1|TRBD1|NA|TRBJ2-1
CASSQEGTGLGSYNEQFF
TGCGCCAGCAGCCAAGAGGGGACAGGGCTCGGCTCCTACAATGAGCAGTTCTTC
>TRBV5-1|TRBD2|NA|TRBJ2-5
CASSLDFGGETQYF
TGCGCCAGCAGCTTGGATTTCGGGGGGGAGACCCAGTACTTC
>TRBV9|NA|NA|TRBJ2-7
CASSVVQAGEQYF
TGTGCCAGCAGCGTAGTCCAGGCCGGCGAGCAGTACTTC
>TRBV5-1|NA|NA|TRBJ1-1
CASSLGEGVNTEAFF
TGCGCCAGCAGCTTGGGGGAGGGGGTGAACACTGAAGCTTTCTTT
>TRBV27|NA|NA|TRBJ1-5
CASSLTPSGNQPQHF
TGTGCCAGCAGTTTGACGCCTTCGGGAAATCAGCCCCAGCATTTT
>TRBV2|TRBD1|few|TRBJ2-7
CASSSDRGYEQYF
TGTGCCAGCAGCTCGGACAGGGGTTACGAGCAGTACTTC
>TRBV5-1|NA|NA|TRBJ2-5
CASSRETTQETQYF
TGCGCCAGCAGCCGCGAGACAACTCAAGAGACCCAGTACTTC
>TRBV28|TRBD2|NA|TRBJ2-2
CASSLSGRIGELFF
TGTGCCAGCAGTTTAAGCGGGAGGATCGGGGAGCTGTTTTTT
>TRBV5-1|TRBD2|NA|TRBJ2-1
CASEERESGEQFF
TGCGCCAGCGAGGAGCGGGAGTCTGGCGAGCAGTTCTTC
>TRBV11-3|TRBD1|NA|TRBJ2-1
CASSGETGDEQFF
TGTGCCAGCAGTGGGGAGACAGGGGATGAGCAGTTCTTC
>TRBV19|NA|NA|TRBJ2-1
CARLRRAGTREQFF
TGTGCCAGGTTAAGAAGGGCGGGAACTCGGGAGCAGTTCTTC
>TRBV28|TRBD2|NA|TRBJ2-7
CASSLGTSGVYEQYF
TGTGCCAGCAGTTTAGGGACTAGCGGGGTCTACGAGCAGTACTTC
>TRBV7-9|NA|NA|TRBJ1-4
CASSSIGGSKLFF
TGTGCCAGCAGCTCCATAGGAGGGTCTAAACTGTTTTTT
>TRBV27|NA|NA|TRBJ1-5
CASSLKGGGGGQPQHF
TGTGCCAGCAGTCTAAAAGGAGGGGGGGGTGGTCAGCCCCAGCATTTT
>TRBV28|TRBD2|NA|TRBJ2-2
CASSLSLAGGGSGELFF
TGTGCCAGCAGTTTAAGCCTAGCGGGAGGAGGGTCCGGGGAGCTGTTTTTT
>TRBV5-1|TRBD1|NA|TRBJ2-3
CASSATGGASDTQYF
TGCGCCAGCAGCGCTACAGGGGGCGCGTCAGATACGCAGTATTTT
>TRBV27|TRBD1|NA|TRBJ2-3
CASSLRTGTTDTQYF
TGTGCCAGCAGTCTACGGACAGGGACCACAGATACGCAGTATTTT
>TRBV19|NA|NA|TRBJ2-1
CASSIRDPYNEQFF
TGTGCCAGTAGTATTCGGGATCCTTACAATGAGCAGTTCTTC
>TRBV28|TRBD1|NA|TRBJ1-2
CASSRGQALSYTF
TGTGCCAGCAGTAGGGGACAGGCGTTGAGCTACACCTTC
>TRBV18|TRBD2|NA|TRBJ2-3
CASSPSSVAGISTDTQYF
TGTGCCAGCTCACCTTCGTCGGTAGCGGGAATTAGCACAGATACGCAGTATTTT
>TRBV11-2|NA|NA|TRBJ2-1
CASSLARATEQFF
TGTGCCAGCAGCTTAGCCAGGGCTACTGAGCAGTTCTTC
>TRBV10-3|NA|NA|TRBJ2-2
CAIKVGSGTGELFF
TGTGCCATCAAGGTCGGGAGCGGCACCGGGGAGCTGTTTTTT
>TRBV5-1|NA|NA|TRBJ1-2
CASRRTATEYGYTF
TGCGCCAGCAGAAGAACGGCGACGGAGTATGGCTACACCTTC
>TRBV7-9|NA|NA|TRBJ1-4
CASSFPGVREKLFF
TGTGCCAGCAGCTTTCCAGGGGTTAGAGAAAAACTGTTTTTT
>TRBV2|NA|few|TRBJ2-2
CASSALTDTGELFF
TGTGCCAGCAGTGCCCTAACGGACACCGGGGAGCTGTTTTTT
>TRBV19|NA|NA|TRBJ1-3
CASMETVPGNTIYF
TGTGCCAGTATGGAGACGGTCCCTGGAAACACCATATATTTT
>TRBV28|NA|NA|TRBJ2-2
CASSSRRTNTGELFF
TGTGCCAGCAGTTCCAGACGGACTAACACCGGGGAGCTGTTTTTT
>TRBV30|NA|NA|TRBJ2-1
CAWSRVGARANEQFF
TGTGCCTGGAGTAGAGTAGGGGCAAGGGCGAATGAGCAGTTCTTC
>TRBV7-8|TRBD1|NA|TRBJ1-2
CASSRDSVTYGYTF
TGTGCCAGCAGCCGGGACAGCGTTACGTATGGCTACACCTTC
>TRBV7-9|NA|once|TRBJ2-1
CASSFEGEQFF
TGTGCCAGCAGCTTTGAGGGTGAGCAGTTCTTC